Presented here are 32 T cell receptor beta chains from one specimen sequenced in a study of T cell changes during pregnancy in multiple sclerosis. The protocol was immunoSEQ multiplex PCR, while the TCRdb copy is restricted to in-frame clones and leaves out a portion. In the table there are some 40,000 clones, 93% of which are singletons. The sequencing here drew on CD4+ T cells from peripheral blood mononuclear cells, taken in the first trimester of pregnancy. All receptors come from a female donor with multiple sclerosis, enrolled in a pregnancy study.

The DNA for the CDR3 is TGTGCCAGCAGTTTAGAGCAGGGGGCCTACGAGCAGTACTTC. This gives the protein CASSLEQGAYEQYF. The chain combines TRBV27 with TRBJ2-7; 7 nucleotides agree with TRBD1. The CDR3 runs to 14 residues. Looked up from germline, CDR1 is MNHEY and CDR2 is SMNVEV (reference sequence). V shed 2 bases and J 2 bases; nucleotides not matched to a gene: 3.

This chain uses TRBV19 with TRBJ1-3; D gene uncertain. The ends were cut back, 6 bases at V and 4 bases at J, with 7 bases in the middle. This CDR3 region has 12 residues. CDR1 is LNHDA and CDR2 is SQIVND in the germline V gene (reference sequence). The CDR3 coding sequence is TGTGCCAGTAGCTTCGGGGGAAACACCATATATTTT. It specifies CASSFGGNTIYF.

The gene calls are TRBV7-6 and TRBJ1-5, with D uncertain. Trimming shortened V by 5 bases and J by 7 bases, and 18 bases separated the two germline ends. Germline V CDR1 and CDR2: SGHVS, FNYEAQ. The CDR3 runs 15 residues. CDR3 nucleotide sequence: TGTGCCAGCAGCCCCGGACTCGGCCTCGACCAGCCCCAGCATTTT. It is translated as CASSPGLGLDQPQHF.

The V and J genes are TRBV5-1 and TRBJ2-7; 7 bases match TRBD1. The CDR3 extends over 15 amino acids. Per the germline V gene, CDR1 is SGHRS and CDR2 is YFSETQ. Unmatched junction bases numbered 19, after V lost 4 bases and J lost 12 bases. The CDR3 DNA sequence: TGCGCCAGCAGCCTTTTAATAGGGGGCTCCCGCAGTGTGTACTTC. Amino acids: CASSLLIGGSRSVYF. Combining the CDR3 with reference TRBV5-1 and TRBJ2-7 gives the whole variable domain KAGVTQTPRYLIKTRGQQVTLSCSPISGHRSVSWYQQTPGQGLQFLFEYFSETQRNKGNFPGRFSGRQFSNSRSEMNVSTLELGDSALYLCASSLLIGGSRSVYFGPGTRLTVT.

V gene TRBV18 combines with J gene TRBJ1-5; 7 bases align to TRBD1. CDR3 length: 14 amino acids. Germline values: CDR1 KGHSH, CDR2 LQKENI. V lost 4 bases to trimming and J lost 4 bases; unmatched junction nucleotides: 4. The CDR3 loop reads CASSLTGRNQPQHF. For the CDR3, the DNA is TGTGCCAGCTCACTGACAGGGCGGAATCAGCCCCAGCATTTT.

In its sample, this clone was seen a few times. V is TRBV5-1 and J is TRBJ2-3; tentative D call: TRBD2 (6 bases). Trimming shortened V by 4 bases and J by 0 bases, and 12 bases separated the two germline ends. The germline V gene has CDR1 SGHRS and CDR2 YFSETQ. The CDR3 consists of 15 residues. CDR3 loop: CASSGRGYSTDTQYF. The CDR3 DNA sequence: TGCGCCAGCAGCGGGCGGGGATATAGCACAGATACGCAGTATTTT.

V and J are TRBV5-1 and TRBJ2-2; TRBD2 matches at 9 bases. Per the germline V gene, CDR1 is SGHRS and CDR2 is YFSETQ. V was clipped by 6 bases and J by 6 bases; unmatched bases: 21. This CDR3 is built from 19 residues. CDR3 nucleotides: TGCGCCAGCACCCCCAGGGCTAGCGGGGCTCGCTGGAGGCCCGGGGAGCTGTTTTTT. It yields the protein CASTPRASGARWRPGELFF.

The chain combines TRBV2 with TRBJ1-2; possible D gene TRBD1, 6 bases. Germline V CDR1 and CDR2: SNHLY, FYNNEI. V lost 10 bases and J lost 13, with 25 bases in between. CDR3 size: 13 residues. CDR3 in amino acids: CATMDDRSMGSTF. The CDR3 nucleotides are TGTGCCACCATGGACGACAGGTCCATGGGGTCCACCTTC.

This chain links TRBV6-5 with TRBJ2-7; the match to TRBD1 covers 11 bases. CDR1 and CDR2 (germline): MNHEY, SVGAGI. J was trimmed by 7 bases and V by 6 bases; bases with no gene match: 8. The CDR3 is made up of 14 amino acids. CDR3 in amino acids: CASSHGQGAGEQYF. The CDR3 nucleotides are TGTGCCAGCAGCCACGGACAGGGGGCTGGAGAGCAGTACTTC.

V and J are TRBV9 and TRBJ2-1, with 10 bases identical to TRBD1. Germline trimming cut 3 bases from V and 2 bases from J; bases unmatched to any gene: 2. CDR3 size: 15 residues. The germline V gene encodes CDR1 SGDLS and CDR2 YYNGEE. CDR3 sequence reads: CASSETGGTYNEQFF. As DNA, the CDR3 is TGTGCCAGCAGCGAGACAGGGGGCACCTACAATGAGCAGTTCTTC.

The chain links TRBV5-4 to TRBJ1-3; D remains ambiguous. Germline V gene sequence: CDR1 SGHNT, CDR2 YYREEE (reference sequence). The CDR3 is made up of 15 amino acids. The V gene lost 2 bases and the J gene lost 0 bases, with 9 bases spanning the gap. CDR3 sequence (DNA): TGTGCCAGCAGCTTATCAACAGTCTCTGGAAACACCATATATTTT. It yields the protein CASSLSTVSGNTIYF.

As concerns this clone: Distinct nucleotide sequences in the sample also encode this CDR3. The V gene is TRBV19, the J gene TRBJ1-5; possibly TRBD1 for D (5 bases). Germline V lookup: CDR1 LNHDA, CDR2 SQIVND (reference sequence). CDR3 size: 14 residues. The ends were cut back, 2 bases at V and 2 bases at J, with 7 bases in the middle. CDR3 loop: CASSIQGGNQPQHF. The CDR3 DNA reads TGTGCCAGTAGTATACAAGGGGGCAATCAGCCCCAGCATTTT.

The V and J genes are TRBV27 and TRBJ2-7; D is perhaps TRBD1 (5 bases). The V and J ends lost 2 bases and 2 bases respectively, with 7 bases between them. CDR3 size: 13 residues. Germline-derived CDR1 and CDR2 are MNHEY and SMNVEV (reference sequence). This chain's CDR3 is CASSLKDTYEQYF. Written as DNA, the CDR3 is TGTGCCAGCAGTTTAAAGGACACCTACGAGCAGTACTTC.

This chain uses TRBV4-1 with TRBJ1-1; maybe TRBD1 (5 bases). The CDR3 has 15 amino acids. V gave up 3 bases and J gave up 2 bases, with 13 bases separating them. Germline values: CDR1 MGHRA, CDR2 YSYEKL. Here the CDR3 reads CASSHLGGVNTEAFF. CDR3 nucleotide sequence: TGCGCCAGCAGCCACCTGGGGGGGGTCAACACTGAAGCTTTCTTT.

This chain connects TRBV6-5 to TRBJ2-7; TRBD1 is a possible D gene (6 bases). Germline values: CDR1 MNHEY, CDR2 SVGAGI. The CDR3 has 14 residues. The V and J ends lost 6 bases and 2 bases respectively, with 14 bases between them. In DNA, the CDR3 is TGTGCCAGCAGCTACGACAGGACTGCCTACGAGCAGTACTTC. Translation gives CASSYDRTAYEQYF.

This clone was observed once. The CDR3 DNA reads TGTGCCAGCAGTCTCGGACAGGGAACATCCTACGAGCAGTACTTC. It is translated as CASSLGQGTSYEQYF. J is TRBJ2-7 and V is TRBV6-6, with TRBD1 identical over 8 bases. Germline-derived CDR1 and CDR2 are MNHNY and SVGAGI (reference sequence). The CDR3 is 15 residues long. V was clipped by 5 bases and J by 1 base; unmatched bases: 7.

A few counts support this clone. The chain recombines TRBV4-3 with TRBJ1-2, with a possible D match to TRBD1 (6 bases). CDR3 length: 14 residues. The V gene's germline CDR1 is LGHNA and CDR2 YSLEER. Trimming stripped 6 bases from V and 2 bases from J, with 13 bases between. The CDR3 sequence is CASSRGRGNYGYTF. In DNA, the CDR3 is TGCGCCAGCAGTAGGGGCAGGGGAAACTATGGCTACACCTTC.

V usage is TRBV7-3 and J usage is TRBJ2-1, with D possibly matching TRBD1 (5 bases). Trimming shortened V by 4 bases and J by 9 bases, and 13 bases separated the two germline ends. Germline V lookup: CDR1 SGHTA, CDR2 FQGTGA. This CDR3 has 13 amino acids. Here the CDR3 reads CASSSFSGAEQFF. In DNA form, the CDR3 reads TGTGCCAGCAGCTCATTCAGTGGGGCTGAGCAGTTCTTC. Supplemented by reference TRBV7-3 and TRBJ2-1, the full variable domain reads GAGVSQTPSNKVTEKGKYVELRCDPISGHTALYWYRQSLGQGPEFLIYFQGTGAADDSGLPNDRFFAVRPEGSVSTLKIQRTERGDSAVYLCASSSFSGAEQFFGPGTRLTVL.

The rearrangement joins TRBV6-1 to TRBJ2-4; 13 bases match TRBD2. J was trimmed by 8 bases and V by 5 bases; bases with no gene match: 3. There are 14 residues in the CDR3. Germline V gene data show CDR1 as MNHNS and CDR2 as SASEGT. The CDR3 nucleotides are TGTGCCAGCAGTCGGACTAGCGGGGGTGACATTCAGTACTTC. Its translation: CASSRTSGGDIQYF.

In this sample, this clone turned up once. The gene calls are TRBV30 and TRBJ1-4; 7 nucleotides align to TRBD1. V gave up 0 bases and J gave up 8 bases; unmatched junction bases: 6. Per the germline V gene, CDR1 is GTSNPN and CDR2 is SVGIG (reference sequence). The CDR3 extends over 14 amino acids. The CDR3 is CAWSVKGAPEKLFF. DNA for the CDR3: TGTGCCTGGAGTGTAAAGGGGGCGCCCGAAAAACTGTTTTTT.

The chain has TRBV18 and TRBJ2-7; possibly TRBD2 for D (5 bases). Germline values: CDR1 KGHSH, CDR2 LQKENI. The length of the CDR3 is 15 residues. Trimming shortened V by 3 bases and J by 3 bases, and 15 bases separated the two germline ends. CDR3 amino acids: CASSPPSRGSYEQYF. DNA for the CDR3: TGTGCCAGCTCACCCCCCTCCCGAGGGAGCTACGAGCAGTACTTC.

This chain connects TRBV19 to TRBJ2-5; no clear D. This CDR3 has 12 amino acids. The germline V gene has CDR1 LNHDA and CDR2 SQIVND (reference sequence). Deletions cut 4 bases from V and 0 bases from J, with 3 bases between. The CDR3 reads CASSRHQETQYF. The DNA of the CDR3 is TGTGCCAGTAGTAGGCACCAAGAGACCCAGTACTTC. The variable domain in full, completed from reference TRBV19 and TRBJ2-5, reads DGGITQSPKYLFRKEGQNVTLSCEQNLNHDAMYWYRQDPGQGLRLIYYSQIVNDFQKGDIAEGYSVSREKKESFPLTVTSAQKNPTAFYLCASSRHQETQYFGPGTRLLVL.

J is TRBJ2-7 and V is TRBV11-2; TRBD2 aligns across 11 bases. With 1 base clipped from V and 3 bases from J, the junction kept 14 bases outside the gene matches. Germline V gene data show CDR1 as SGHAT and CDR2 as FQNNGV. The CDR3 has 19 amino acids. The DNA for the CDR3 is TGTGCCAGCAGCTTAGGAGGGGTAGCGGGAGGGCCGAGGAGCTACGAGCAGTACTTC. Amino acids: CASSLGGVAGGPRSYEQYF.

The chain recombines TRBV5-1 with TRBJ2-3; tentative D call: TRBD2 (5 bases). Germline CDR1 reads SGHRS; CDR2 reads YFSETQ. The CDR3 has 17 residues. Between the trimmed V and J ends, which lost 0 bases and 2 bases, there was a span of 16 bases. The CDR3 loop reads CASSLVRAVSLTDTQYF. The CDR3 nucleotides are TGCGCCAGCAGCTTGGTCCGAGCGGTTTCCCTCACAGATACGCAGTATTTT.

The gene calls are TRBV5-1 and TRBJ1-1; D ambiguous. Germline CDR1 reads SGHRS; CDR2 reads YFSETQ. The length of the CDR3 is 12 residues. Trimming cost V 3 bases and J 10 bases, with 13 bases left between them. The CDR3 loop reads CASSSGSRGAFF. In nucleotides, the CDR3 is TGCGCCAGCAGCTCCGGGTCCCGAGGAGCTTTCTTT.

There are a few counts of this clone. The chain links TRBV12-5 to TRBJ1-1; D is possibly TRBD1 (5 bases). The CDR3 runs to 14 residues. V was shortened by 8 bases and J by 1 base, with 14 bases between the two germline ends. Germline V lookup: CDR1 LGHNT, CDR2 FRNRAP. The CDR3 loop reads CASRPRQRNTEAFF. In DNA, the CDR3 is TGTGCTAGTCGACCTAGACAGAGGAACACTGAAGCTTTCTTT.

The genes are TRBV2 and TRBJ2-1; D is perhaps TRBD1 (5 bases). The CDR3 extends over 14 amino acids. V lost 7 bases, J lost 1 base, and 11 bases lay in between. Germline loops: CDR1 SNHLY, CDR2 FYNNEI. The CDR3 sequence: CASKTVDSYNEQFF. The CDR3 bases are TGTGCCAGCAAGACAGTCGATTCCTACAATGAGCAGTTCTTC.

The chain uses TRBV25-1 and TRBJ1-1; D is perhaps TRBD1 (5 bases). CDR1 is MGHDK, CDR2 SYGVNS, per germline. The CDR3 loop spans 15 amino acids. V shed 7 bases and J shed 2 bases, with 17 bases lying between them. CDR3 protein: CASTPLGEGNTEAFF. The CDR3 DNA reads as TGTGCCAGCACCCCACTAGGGGAGGGCAACACTGAAGCTTTCTTT.

The rearrangement uses TRBV19 and TRBJ2-2; 9 bases align to TRBD2. CDR3 length: 16 amino acids. The trim removed 1 base at V and 2 bases at J, leaving 2 bases unmatched. CDR1 is LNHDA and CDR2 is SQIVND in the germline V gene (reference sequence). The CDR3 nucleotides are TGTGCCAGTAGTATAGGGCTAGCGGGAAACACCGGGGAGCTGTTTTTT. It codes for CASSIGLAGNTGELFF.

This chain joins TRBV28 and TRBJ2-4; D is unclear. Trimming shortened V by 5 bases and J by 6 bases, and 5 bases separated the two germline ends. Germline values: CDR1 MDHEN, CDR2 SYDVKM. The CDR3 consists of 11 residues. The CDR3 is CASSVRNIQYF. The CDR3 bases are TGTGCCAGCAGTGTTCGAAACATTCAGTACTTC.

This clone was seen once. The chain recombines TRBV30 with TRBJ2-7, with 11 bases lining up with TRBD1. This CDR3 spans 13 amino acids. Looked up from germline, CDR1 is GTSNPN and CDR2 is SVGIG (reference sequence). The trim removed 4 bases at V and 6 bases at J, leaving 5 bases unmatched. The CDR3 sequence is CAWTRTGGGEQYF. For the CDR3, the DNA is TGTGCCTGGACCCGGACAGGGGGCGGCGAGCAGTACTTC. The complete variable domain, with remaining parts taken from reference TRBV30 and TRBJ2-7, reads SQTIHQWPATLVQPVGSPLSLECTVEGTSNPNLYWYRQAAGRGLQLLFYSVGIGQISSEVPQNLSASRPQDRQFILSSKKLLLSDSGFYLCAWTRTGGGEQYFGPGTRLTVT.

The gene calls are TRBV20-1 and TRBJ2-3; unclear D gene. V was shortened by 7 bases and J by 4 bases, with 6 bases between the two germline ends. The CDR3 runs 10 residues. The V gene's germline CDR1 is DFQATT and CDR2 SNEGSKA (reference sequence). The CDR3 sequence: CSGSADTQYF. DNA of the CDR3: TGCAGTGGGAGTGCAGATACGCAGTATTTT.